The source of this T cell receptor beta chain is a study of CD8+ T cells in alopecia areata. The CDR3 loop spans 16 amino acids. The germline V and J ends were trimmed by 0 bases and 5 bases, with 17 bases remaining between them. Germline V gives CDR1 MGHRA, CDR2 YSYEKL. This clone showed up just once. Its antigen is as yet unknown. Study-level points and caveats: Compared with normal scalp, lesional scalp had higher clonality and more expanded CD8+ clones.

Alopecia areata patients provided lesional scalp punch biopsies and peripheral blood. After isolation, RNA underwent reverse transcription to generate cDNA as the sequencing template. TCRdb's table, derived via immunoSEQ multiplex PCR, lists solely in-frame clones and lacks some. The table shows over 25,000 clones, with more than 60% occurring only once. This chain joins TRBV4-1 and TRBJ2-7; D might be TRBD1 (6 bases). Sequenced material: NKG2D-low CD8+ T cells sorted from blood. This TCR came from a human donor with alopecia areata. CDR3 region: CASSQETQGFSDEQYF. CDR3 nucleotide sequence: TGCGCCAGCAGCCAAGAAACACAGGGATTCTCAGACGAGCAGTACTTC.